The clone carrying this T cell receptor beta chain occurred once. Seattle participants joined during active infection and were tracked over time. The data were taken from a study of blood T cell repertoires in COVID-19. Overall study: COVID-19 samples from acute and convalescent phases originated in the United States, Italy and Spain. Sources were T cells, B-cell-depleted T cells, or PBMCs; the material itself was cDNA or gDNA.

In the authors' workflow: Quantification of nucleated cells was approximated via reference gene primer amplification. Assay: immunoSEQ multiplex PCR; the TCRdb copy retains only in-frame clones and omits some. The DNA gave D and trimming, while V, J and clone size come from that table. The top ten clones hold around 3.6% of a sample with 60,000 to 75,000 clones, around 90% of them seen once. The CDR3 is 17 residues long. Germline loops: CDR1 MDHEN, CDR2 SYDVKM. The trim removed 2 bases at V and 4 bases at J, leaving 14 bases unmatched. The sequence was obtained from a woman in her fifties or sixties with COVID-19, enrolled during active disease. J is TRBJ2-7 and V is TRBV28; TRBD2 matches 7 bases. The sample was peripheral blood. The CDR3 loop is CASSLGPWWEGSYEQYF. The CDR3 DNA reads as TGTGCCAGCAGTTTAGGACCTTGGTGGGAGGGTTCATACGAGCAGTACTTC.